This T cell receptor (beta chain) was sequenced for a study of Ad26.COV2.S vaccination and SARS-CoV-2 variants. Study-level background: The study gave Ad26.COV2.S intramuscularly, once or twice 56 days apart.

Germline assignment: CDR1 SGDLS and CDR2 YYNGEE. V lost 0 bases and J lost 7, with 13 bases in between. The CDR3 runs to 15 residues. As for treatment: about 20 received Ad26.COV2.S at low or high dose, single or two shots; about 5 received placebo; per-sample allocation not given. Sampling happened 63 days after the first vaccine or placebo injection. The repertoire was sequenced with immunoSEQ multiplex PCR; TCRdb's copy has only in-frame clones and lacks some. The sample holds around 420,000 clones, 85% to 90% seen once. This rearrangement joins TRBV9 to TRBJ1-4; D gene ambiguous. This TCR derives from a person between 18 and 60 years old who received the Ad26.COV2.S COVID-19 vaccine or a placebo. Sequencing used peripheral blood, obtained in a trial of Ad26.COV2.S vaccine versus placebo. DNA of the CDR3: TGTGCCAGCAGCGTAGTGGGCAGACCGACTGAAAAACTGTTTTTT. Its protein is CASSVVGRPTEKLFF.